The rows below give T cell receptor beta chains drawn from one sample of a study of T-cell memory formation after mild COVID-19. Via MiXCR, TCRdb re-called the 5' RACE reads, giving one row per CDR3 protein. The table shows approximately 410,000 distinct CDR3 sequences, with 20% to 30% occurring only once. The sequenced sample was PBMCs or a T cell subset sorted from them (not recorded which). These receptors were collected from an adult woman who had mild COVID-19 (a few samples of this study predate the infection). Cell type and time point are not known. Both conserved end residues are part of each CDR3. A D gene is named only where the DNA matches it firmly. Only part of the rows carry a size: once, few, many, or a class if the clone is expanded.

clone_size	d_call	v_call	j_call	cdr3_nt	cdr3_aa
.	TRBD2	TRBV7-2	TRBJ2-5	TGTGCCAGCAGCTTTGCGGGAGTAGGGGAGACCCAGTACTTC	CASSFAGVGETQYF
few	TRBD1	TRBV2	TRBJ1-3	TGTGCCACCAAGTTGGGACAGAGAGGAAACACCATATATTTT	CATKLGQRGNTIYF
.	.	TRBV18	TRBJ2-7	TGTGCCAGCTCACCCGCGTCAGGACAGATCGAGCAGTACTTC	CASSPASGQIEQYF
.	.	TRBV24-1	TRBJ2-2	TGTGCCACCAGTGAGAGGGCCGGGTTGAACACCGGGGAGCTGTTTTTT	CATSERAGLNTGELFF
.	.	TRBV5-1	TRBJ2-7	TGCGCCAGCAGTGACTTCCCGGCGAGCTACGAGCAGTACTTC	CASSDFPASYEQYF
few	TRBD2	TRBV24-1	TRBJ2-3	TGTGCCACCAGTCTAGCGGGGGGAAGCCCAGATACGCAGTATTTT	CATSLAGGSPDTQYF
.	TRBD1	TRBV6-1	TRBJ1-1	TGTGCCAGCAGGACGACAGGGGCGAACACTGAAGCTTTCTTT	CASRTTGANTEAFF
few	.	TRBV7-2	TRBJ2-3	TGTGCCAGCAGCTTAGCGGAGACTAGATACACAGATACGCAGTATTTT	CASSLAETRYTDTQYF
few	.	TRBV4-2	TRBJ2-3	TGTGCCAGCAGCCAAGCTTTGCGGGAAGCAGATACGCAGTATTTT	CASSQALREADTQYF
few	TRBD1	TRBV27	TRBJ1-2	TGTGCCAGCGGGAAGGGGGCCTATGGCTACACCTTC	CASGKGAYGYTF
few	TRBD1	TRBV6-5	TRBJ1-1	TGTGCCAGCAGTTCGATGGGCTCGGGACAGGGGCTGAAGGCTTTCTTT	CASSSMGSGQGLKAFF
.	.	TRBV20-1	TRBJ1-5	TGCAGTGCGCAGGACAGCACACATCAGCCCCAGCATTTT	CSAQDSTHQPQHF
few	.	TRBV5-1	TRBJ1-1	TGCGCCAGCAGCTTGGTCGCGGGCATGATGAACACTGAAGCTTTCTTT	CASSLVAGMMNTEAFF
.	.	TRBV2	TRBJ2-1	TGTGCCAGCAGGGCATACTACAATGAGCAGTTCTTC	CASRAYYNEQFF
few	.	TRBV27	TRBJ1-4	TGTGCCAGTAGCGGCGTCCTCGGAGAAAAACTGTTTTTT	CASSGVLGEKLFF
.	.	TRBV6-2/TRBV6-3	TRBJ2-1	TGTGCCAGCAGTTACTCGGTGGCGGCTAACAATGAGCAGTTCTTC	CASSYSVAANNEQFF
.	.	TRBV30	TRBJ1-2	TGTGCCTGGATCGATTTAACCGGGGTGGACTATGGCTACACCTTC	CAWIDLTGVDYGYTF
many	TRBD2	TRBV12-3/TRBV12-4	TRBJ2-3	TGTGCCAGCACCCTTTACGGGGGGGACCCAGATACGCAGTATTTT	CASTLYGGDPDTQYF
few	.	TRBV18	TRBJ2-1	TGTGCCAGCTCACCACCCCAGGGCCCGTCGGGGAATGAGCAGTTCTTC	CASSPPQGPSGNEQFF
.	.	TRBV12-3/TRBV12-4	TRBJ1-6	TGTGCCAGCAATGGAGGCGGACCATCACCCCTCCACTTT	CASNGGGPSPLHF
few	TRBD1	TRBV19	TRBJ2-7	TGTGCCAGTAGTATAGGTACAGGGGGCTCGCTATCCTACGAGCAGTACTTC	CASSIGTGGSLSYEQYF
.	.	TRBV7-8	TRBJ2-5	TGTGCCAGCACCCCAGGCCAGGGGTTGTGGGAGACCCAGTACTTC	CASTPGQGLWETQYF
few	TRBD1	TRBV20-1	TRBJ2-7	TGCAGTGCTAGAGTAGACCAGGGGGAGTCCTACGAGCAGTACTTC	CSARVDQGESYEQYF
few	.	TRBV24-1	TRBJ1-1	TGTGCCACCAGTGATTTGTCGGGGGCTGAAGCTTTCTTT	CATSDLSGAEAFF
few	TRBD2	TRBV18	TRBJ2-1	TGTGCCAGCTCACCAACCCGGGGGGGCTCCTACAATGAGCAGTTCTTC	CASSPTRGGSYNEQFF
many	TRBD1	TRBV7-9	TRBJ1-4	TGTGCCAGCAGCTCCGGGACAGGGGGGGAAAAACTGTTTTTT	CASSSGTGGEKLFF
.	.	TRBV12-3/TRBV12-4	TRBJ2-5	TGTGCCAGCCATAGAAGAGGGGGTCAAGAGACCCAGTACTTC	CASHRRGGQETQYF
.	TRBD1	TRBV12-3/TRBV12-4	TRBJ2-5	TGTGCCAGCAGTCAATCCGGGACAGGGCAGGAGACCCAGTACTTC	CASSQSGTGQETQYF
.	.	TRBV18	TRBJ2-5	TGTGCCAGCTCACCAGCGGGACTTCAAGAGACCCAGTACTTC	CASSPAGLQETQYF
few	TRBD1	TRBV29-1	TRBJ2-1	TGCAGCGTTGAATCAGACAGGGAAACCTACAATGAGCAGTTCTTC	CSVESDRETYNEQFF
few	.	TRBV5-1	TRBJ2-5	TGCGCCAGCAGCTTGATACCAAGGCTCGGCAGCAGGCAAGAGACCCAGTACTTC	CASSLIPRLGSRQETQYF
.	.	TRBV20-1	TRBJ2-3	TGCAGTGCTAGAGATACACCGATACTCCCTAGCACAGATACGCAGTATTTT	CSARDTPILPSTDTQYF
.	TRBD2	TRBV15	TRBJ2-5	TGTGCCACCAGCTCACCCGGGACTAGCGGTGGATCCCAAGAGACCCAGTACTTC	CATSSPGTSGGSQETQYF
.	.	TRBV24-1	TRBJ2-1	TGTGCCACCAGTGGAATACAGGGTTGGGATGAGCAGTTCTTC	CATSGIQGWDEQFF
.	TRBD1	TRBV20-1	TRBJ2-3	TGCAGTGCTGACCTCAGGGGACAGACAGATACGCAGTATTTT	CSADLRGQTDTQYF
few	.	TRBV6-2/TRBV6-3	TRBJ1-5	TGTGCCAGCAAAGAGGGGGGCTATAGCAATCAGCCCCAGCATTTT	CASKEGGYSNQPQHF
.	.	TRBV2	TRBJ2-5	TGTGCCAGCAGTCCCACCTCGTCCGGGACGGGCTCGACCCAGTACTTC	CASSPTSSGTGSTQYF
.	.	TRBV30	TRBJ1-4	TGTGCCTGGAGTGGAGGGACGGGGACAACTAATGAAAAACTGTTTTTT	CAWSGGTGTTNEKLFF
.	.	TRBV7-6	TRBJ1-4	TGTGCCAGCAGCTTAGCGAATGGGGAAGGTGAAAAACTGTTTTTT	CASSLANGEGEKLFF
.	TRBD1	TRBV7-3	TRBJ2-4	TGTGCCAGCAGCTATGGACAGGGGCTCATTCAGTACTTC	CASSYGQGLIQYF
.	TRBD1	TRBV27	TRBJ2-1	TGTGCCAGCAGCGTCGACAGGGGGCTATGGGATGAGCAGTTCTTC	CASSVDRGLWDEQFF
.	.	TRBV3-1	TRBJ2-7	TGTGCCAGCAGGGCAGGACAGATCTACGAGCAGTACTTC	CASRAGQIYEQYF
few	.	TRBV7-9	TRBJ2-7	TGTGCCAGCAGCTTAGCGGCCCGTGGCGAGCAGTACTTC	CASSLAARGEQYF
.	.	TRBV6-2/TRBV6-3	TRBJ2-3	TGTGCCAGCAGTTTGGGGCAGGATCCAGATACGCAGTATTTT	CASSLGQDPDTQYF
.	.	TRBV7-8	TRBJ1-1	TGTGCCAGCAGCTCCTCACAGGGGAACACTGAAGCTTTCTTT	CASSSSQGNTEAFF
.	TRBD2	TRBV7-6	TRBJ2-3	TGTGCCAGCAGCTTAGCGCCCCTAGCGGGAGTTCCAGATACGCAGTATTTT	CASSLAPLAGVPDTQYF
few	TRBD2	TRBV20-1	TRBJ2-3	TGCAGTGCTAGAGTCCTTAGCGGGAGGGCCCCAGATACGCAGTATTTT	CSARVLSGRAPDTQYF
.	TRBD1	TRBV27	TRBJ1-6	TGTGCCGTGGTAGACAGGGTCTCCTATAATTCACCCCTCCACTTT	CAVVDRVSYNSPLHF
.	TRBD2	TRBV7-9	TRBJ2-3	TGTGCCAGCAGCATCCCCCTAGCGGGGAGGATCACAGATACGCAGTATTTT	CASSIPLAGRITDTQYF
few	TRBD2	TRBV7-7	TRBJ2-7	TGTGCTAGCAGCTTACCGGGCGGGAGGATTTGCTACGAGCAGTACTTC	CASSLPGGRICYEQYF
few	TRBD2	TRBV29-1	TRBJ2-7	TGCAGCGTTGAAATGGCTAGCGGGTTTCTGGGCGAGCAGTACTTC	CSVEMASGFLGEQYF
many	TRBD1	TRBV4-3	TRBJ2-7	TGTGCCAGCAGCCAGGACAGGGGGCTGTACGAGCAGTACTTC	CASSQDRGLYEQYF
.	.	TRBV7-3	TRBJ2-2	TGTGCCAGCAGCTTACCCCTATCCGGGGAGCTGTTTTTT	CASSLPLSGELFF
few	.	TRBV6-4	TRBJ2-1	TGTGCCAGCAGTGACGAAAACGGGCCCTACAATGAGCAGTTCTTC	CASSDENGPYNEQFF
.	.	TRBV20-1	TRBJ2-7	TGCAGTGCTAGAGATTCCCACGAGCAGTACTTC	CSARDSHEQYF